These 31 T cell receptor beta chains originate from one sample sequenced in a study of blood T cell repertoires in COVID-19. Profiling relied on immunoSEQ multiplex PCR, and the TCRdb table lists in-frame clones only, not all of them. This sample has approximately 230,000 clones, with less than 90% found just once. Sequenced input: peripheral blood. Receptor source: a man between 25 and 39 years old with active or convalescent COVID-19.

The chain is built from TRBV7-2 and TRBJ2-7; a possible D gene is TRBD1 (6 bases). Germline V gene lookup returns CDR1 SGHTA and CDR2 FQGNSA. The V end was cut by 5 bases, the J end by 6 bases, with 17 bases between. This CDR3 is 14 amino acids long. CDR3 amino acids: CASSAATYRAEQYF. DNA for the CDR3: TGTGCCAGCAGCGCCGCAACCTACAGGGCCGAGCAGTACTTC. The whole variable domain, remainder taken from reference TRBV7-2 and TRBJ2-7, is GAGVSQSPSNKVTEKGKDVELRCDPISGHTALYWYRQSLGQGLEFLIYFQGNSAPDKSGLPSDRFSAERTGGSVSTLTIQRTQQEDSAVYLCASSAATYRAEQYFGPGTRLTVT.

This chain joins TRBV12-1 and TRBJ2-7; the listed D gene, TRBD2, was not tested against the DNA. TRBV12-1 is annotated as a pseudogene. This CDR3 contains 14 residues. The CDR3 sequence is CASSSGGRDYEQYF. CDR3 nucleotide sequence: TGTGCCAGCAGCTCGGGGGGCAGGGACTACGAGCAGTACTTC.

V and J are TRBV5-6 and TRBJ2-7; D perhaps matches TRBD2 (7 bases). CDR1 is SGHDT and CDR2 is YYEEEE in the germline V gene. Trimming removed 4 bases at V and 0 bases at J, with 17 bases between. This CDR3 has 16 residues. DNA of the CDR3: TGTGCCAGCAGCCTGCCGGGGGGCCCGATCTCCTACGAGCAGTACTTC. It specifies CASSLPGGPISYEQYF.

This clone has just one count. V and J are TRBV5-4 and TRBJ2-2; D remains unclear. This CDR3 is 15 amino acids long. Germline V gives CDR1 SGHNT, CDR2 YYREEE (reference sequence). V gave up 4 bases and J gave up 0 bases, with 10 bases separating them. The CDR3 coding sequence is TGTGCCAGCAGCCCGGGTCACACGAACACCGGGGAGCTGTTTTTT. This translates into CASSPGHTNTGELFF.

The table lists this clone with a few counts. This chain links TRBV10-1 with TRBJ2-1; the match to TRBD1 covers 7 bases. This CDR3 is built from 13 residues. In germline, CDR1 is WNHNN, CDR2 SYGVQD (reference sequence). Trimming removed 6 bases from V and 8 bases from J; junction bases left unmatched: 7. DNA of the CDR3: TGCGCCAGCAGCGAAGACAGGGTTCATGAGCAGTTCTTC. Translating gives CASSEDRVHEQFF.

This chain uses TRBV15 with TRBJ2-1, with D possibly matching TRBD2 (5 bases). CDR3 length equals 15 residues. V lost 0 bases, J lost 5 bases, and 11 bases lay in between. The germline V gene has CDR1 LNHNV and CDR2 YYDKDF (reference sequence). CDR3 amino acids: CATSRDGRADNEQFF. The CDR3 DNA reads TGTGCCACCAGCAGAGATGGGCGGGCAGACAATGAGCAGTTCTTC.

The chain has TRBV27 and TRBJ2-3; the D gene is possibly TRBD1 (5 bases). This CDR3 contains 12 residues. Germline V lookup: CDR1 MNHEY, CDR2 SMNVEV (reference sequence). V was trimmed by 6 bases and J by 6 bases, leaving 10 bases between them. This CDR3 reads CASSLRGDTQYF. For the CDR3, the DNA is TGTGCCAGCAGCTTAAGGGGTGATACGCAGTATTTT.

This clone showed up just a few times. The V gene is TRBV28, the J gene TRBJ1-3; 9 bases agree with TRBD1. The CDR3 length is 18 residues. With 2 bases clipped from V and 0 bases from J, the junction kept 8 bases outside the gene matches. Germline CDR1 reads MDHEN; CDR2 reads SYDVKM. As DNA, the CDR3 is TGTGCCAGCAGTTTACCTCGGACAGGGGAGTACTCTGGAAACACCATATATTTT. This codes for CASSLPRTGEYSGNTIYF.

The rearrangement links TRBV24-1 to TRBJ2-3; TRBD2 aligns across 14 bases. With 4 bases clipped from V and 8 bases from J, the junction kept 7 bases outside the gene matches. Germline V gene lookup returns CDR1 KGHDR and CDR2 SFDVKD. The CDR3 is 16 residues long. CDR3 coding DNA: TGTGCCACCAGTGAGGCGACTAGCGGGAGGGCAGGTACGCAGTATTTT. Translation gives CATSEATSGRAGTQYF.

As for this clone: An end of the junction does not agree with germline; a read error may underlie this. The chain recombines TRBV11-2 with TRBJ2-5, with no clear D. CDR3 length: 12 residues. Germline CDR1 and CDR2: SGHAT and FQNNGV. CDR3 sequence: CASSSRVLVEDF. CDR3 DNA sequence: TGTGCCAGCAGCTCCCGGGTTCTAGTAGAGGACTTC.

This chain's CDR3 is CASNPSPGGKSGNTIYF. The CDR3 DNA reads TGTGCCAGCAACCCATCTCCGGGGGGCAAATCTGGAAACACCATATATTTT. This chain uses TRBV28 with TRBJ1-3; tentatively, D is TRBD1 (6 bases). The CDR3 spans 17 residues. Germline V gives CDR1 MDHEN, CDR2 SYDVKM. With 7 bases removed from V and 1 base from J, the gap between germline ends came to 20 bases.

The chain uses TRBV28 and TRBJ1-2, with D perhaps matching TRBD1 (5 bases). V lost 3 bases, J lost 4 bases, and 9 bases lay in between. Germline loops: CDR1 MDHEN, CDR2 SYDVKM. CDR3 length: 13 residues. CDR3 protein: CASSLGHPYGYTF. The DNA of the CDR3 is TGTGCCAGCAGTTTGGGGCACCCCTATGGCTACACCTTC.

The V call is TRBV18, the J call TRBJ1-2, with TRBD1 as a possible D gene (6 bases). CDR3 length: 15 amino acids. Germline V CDR1 and CDR2: KGHSH, LQKENI. Trimming pared 2 bases from V and 6 bases from J, leaving 16 bases between. The DNA for the CDR3 is TGTGCCAGCTCACCAAACAGGGCAGGAGGTCATGGCTACACCTTC. The encoded protein is CASSPNRAGGHGYTF. The variable domain in full, with the rest retrieved from reference TRBV18 and TRBJ1-2, is NAGVMQNPRHLVRRRGQEARLRCSPMKGHSHVYWYRQLPEEGLKFMVYLQKENIIDESGMPKERFSAEFPKEGPSILRIQQVVRGDSAAYFCASSPNRAGGHGYTFGSGTRLTVV.

The chain has TRBV11-1 and TRBJ1-1; D uncertain. CDR1 and CDR2 (germline): SGHAT, FQDESV (reference sequence). The length of the CDR3 is 14 residues. The V end lost 5 bases, the J end lost 1 base, and 11 bases lay between the germline ends. The CDR3 reads CASSPLRGNTEAFF. DNA for the CDR3: TGTGCCAGCAGCCCCCTGCGGGGGAACACTGAAGCTTTCTTT.

The V and J genes are TRBV28 and TRBJ2-1, with 9 bases that match TRBD2. After removal of 3 bases from V and 10 bases from J, the junction contained 10 bases not matched to a gene. CDR1 MDHEN and CDR2 SYDVKM come from the germline V gene. The CDR3 contains 15 residues. The CDR3: CASSFQRGAKREQFF. Written as DNA, the CDR3 is TGTGCCAGCAGTTTCCAGCGGGGGGCTAAGAGGGAGCAGTTCTTC.

J is TRBJ2-7 and V is TRBV4-3; D might be TRBD2 (5 bases). CDR1 LGHNA and CDR2 YSLEER come from the germline V gene. CDR3 size: 18 residues. The V end was cut by 0 bases, the J end by 2 bases, with 20 bases between. The CDR3 nucleotides are TGCGCCAGCAGCCAAGATAGCTTGAGCGGAAGCCGGGCCTACGAGCAGTACTTC. It codes for CASSQDSLSGSRAYEQYF.

The rearrangement uses TRBV9 and TRBJ1-6; a weak D match, TRBD1 (5 bases). The germline V and J ends were trimmed by 2 bases and 7 bases, with 10 bases remaining between them. Germline values: CDR1 SGDLS, CDR2 YYNGEE. The CDR3 loop spans 14 amino acids. The CDR3 DNA is TGTGCCAGCAGCGTGACAGTGGCAAATTCACCCCTCCACTTT. This gives the protein CASSVTVANSPLHF.

This clone showed up just a few times. This sequence joins TRBV2 and TRBJ2-7; 7 bases align to TRBD2. The CDR3 consists of 17 residues. Germline values: CDR1 SNHLY, CDR2 FYNNEI. J lost 2 bases, V lost 2 bases, and 12 bases had no gene match. The chain's CDR3 is CASSEFLPAGETYEQYF. CDR3 bases: TGTGCCAGCAGTGAATTTCTTCCGGCGGGGGAAACCTACGAGCAGTACTTC.

The table lists this clone with a count of one. The chain combines TRBV18 with TRBJ2-5, with a weak D call TRBD2 (6 bases). V was shortened by 6 bases and J by 1 base, with 12 bases between the two germline ends. The CDR3 runs to 14 residues. Per germline, CDR1 KGHSH and CDR2 LQKENI. The DNA of the CDR3 is TGTGCCAGCTCGCTACTGGGAGGCCAAGAGACCCAGTACTTC. Residues: CASSLLGGQETQYF.

The chain uses TRBV24-1 and TRBJ1-1; D perhaps matches TRBD1 (6 bases). The CDR3 loop spans 14 amino acids. V lost 7 bases and J lost 5, with 16 bases in between. Per germline, CDR1 KGHDR and CDR2 SFDVKD. CDR3 sequence: CATSSARGGTEAFF. CDR3 in DNA: TGTGCCACCAGCTCTGCCAGGGGTGGGACTGAAGCTTTCTTT.

The rearrangement joins TRBV3-1 (or the pseudogene TRBV3-2) to TRBJ1-6, with 7 bases aligning to TRBD1. Germline CDR1 and CDR2: LGHDT and YNNKEL (reference sequence). V shed 4 bases, J shed 7 bases, and the junction held 7 bases outside the gene matches. The CDR3 is 15 residues long. This CDR3 is CASSPVRQGNSPLHF. The DNA for the CDR3 is TGTGCCAGCAGCCCCGTAAGACAGGGCAATTCACCCCTCCACTTT.

V is TRBV7-9 and J is TRBJ2-1, with D perhaps matching TRBD2 (6 bases). Trimming removed 5 bases at V and 7 bases at J, with 15 bases between. The V gene's germline CDR1 is SEHNR and CDR2 FQNEAQ (reference sequence). This CDR3 comprises 14 residues. The CDR3 spells CASSHRDSLNEQFF. In DNA form, the CDR3 reads TGTGCCAGCAGCCACCGGGACTCGCTAAATGAGCAGTTCTTC.

The chain joins TRBV24-1 to TRBJ2-5, with 7 bases identical to TRBD1. The germline CDR1 and CDR2 sequences are KGHDR and SFDVKD. The V gene end was trimmed by 4 bases and the J gene end by 2 bases; junction bases not matched to a gene: 9. The CDR3 is made up of 16 amino acids. The CDR3: CATSDRTGTVQETQYF. The DNA for the CDR3 is TGTGCCACCAGTGACCGAACAGGGACAGTACAAGAGACCCAGTACTTC.

This chain uses TRBV7-2 with TRBJ2-5; 9 bases are shared with TRBD1. The CDR3 spans 15 residues. CDR1 and CDR2 (germline): SGHTA, FQGNSA. The ends lost 5 bases at V and 5 bases at J; junction bases unmatched: 9. The chain's CDR3 is CASSTLQGAAETQYF. The CDR3 DNA sequence: TGTGCCAGCAGCACCCTACAGGGGGCTGCGGAGACCCAGTACTTC.

The rearrangement links TRBV6-2 or TRBV6-3 to TRBJ2-7; TRBD1 agrees at 8 bases. CDR3 size: 13 residues. The ends lost 0 bases at V and 5 bases at J; junction bases unmatched: 0. CDR1 is MNHEY and CDR2 is SVGEGT in the germline V gene. CDR3 in DNA: TGTGCCAGCAGTTACTCGGACAGGGACGAGCAGTACTTC. Protein sequence: CASSYSDRDEQYF.

The chain uses TRBV6-1 and TRBJ2-3, with 7 bases matching TRBD1. CDR3 length: 16 amino acids. V lost 4 bases to trimming and J lost 2 bases; unmatched junction nucleotides: 9. Looked up from germline, CDR1 is MNHNS and CDR2 is SASEGT. The CDR3 sequence is CASSVTGTVPTDTQYF. The DNA of the CDR3 is TGTGCCAGCAGTGTTACCGGGACAGTCCCCACAGATACGCAGTATTTT.

The genes are TRBV7-8 and TRBJ2-1; tentative D call: TRBD2 (5 bases). Trimming cost V 5 bases and J 3 bases, with 17 bases left between them. CDR3 length: 16 residues. Germline CDR1 and CDR2: SGHVS and FQNEAQ. The CDR3 region has the DNA TGTGCCAGCAGCCCCTCCCCAGGACTCAACTACAATGAGCAGTTCTTC. It specifies CASSPSPGLNYNEQFF.

The chain links TRBV4-1 to TRBJ2-7; TRBD2 might be the D (6 bases). Germline CDR1 MGHRA, CDR2 YSYEKL. Trimming cost V 4 bases and J 3 bases, with 10 bases left between them. This CDR3 contains 13 residues. The CDR3 DNA sequence: TGCGCCAGCAGCCTCAGACTAGTCTACGAGCAGTACTTC. It codes for CASSLRLVYEQYF.

This chain joins TRBV5-8 and TRBJ2-2, with D tentatively TRBD1 (6 bases). Germline values: CDR1 SGHTS, CDR2 YDEGEE. Trimming removed 5 bases at V and 6 bases at J, with 8 bases between. The CDR3 spans 12 residues. The CDR3 bases are TGTGCCAGCAGGTACAGGGCCGGGGAGCTGTTTTTT. This sequence encodes CASRYRAGELFF.

The gene calls are TRBV2 and TRBJ2-6, with 10 bases identical to TRBD1. The CDR3 runs to 16 residues. The trim removed 4 bases at V and 2 bases at J, leaving 2 bases unmatched. CDR1 is SNHLY, CDR2 FYNNEI, per germline. The CDR3 region has the DNA TGTGCCAGCAGTGCGACAGGGGGCGCTGGGGCCAACGTCCTGACTTTC. The encoded protein is CASSATGGAGANVLTF.

The chain joins TRBV5-4 to TRBJ2-3, with 12 bases matching TRBD2. The trim removed 10 bases at V and 4 bases at J, leaving 22 bases unmatched. CDR1 and CDR2 from the germline V gene are SGHNT and YYREEE (reference sequence). This CDR3 is built from 19 residues. The DNA of the CDR3 is TGTGCCTTCTTGTGGGCGGGGCTAGCGGGAGGGCCCGACTCAGATACGCAGTATTTT. Translated: CAFLWAGLAGGPDSDTQYF.